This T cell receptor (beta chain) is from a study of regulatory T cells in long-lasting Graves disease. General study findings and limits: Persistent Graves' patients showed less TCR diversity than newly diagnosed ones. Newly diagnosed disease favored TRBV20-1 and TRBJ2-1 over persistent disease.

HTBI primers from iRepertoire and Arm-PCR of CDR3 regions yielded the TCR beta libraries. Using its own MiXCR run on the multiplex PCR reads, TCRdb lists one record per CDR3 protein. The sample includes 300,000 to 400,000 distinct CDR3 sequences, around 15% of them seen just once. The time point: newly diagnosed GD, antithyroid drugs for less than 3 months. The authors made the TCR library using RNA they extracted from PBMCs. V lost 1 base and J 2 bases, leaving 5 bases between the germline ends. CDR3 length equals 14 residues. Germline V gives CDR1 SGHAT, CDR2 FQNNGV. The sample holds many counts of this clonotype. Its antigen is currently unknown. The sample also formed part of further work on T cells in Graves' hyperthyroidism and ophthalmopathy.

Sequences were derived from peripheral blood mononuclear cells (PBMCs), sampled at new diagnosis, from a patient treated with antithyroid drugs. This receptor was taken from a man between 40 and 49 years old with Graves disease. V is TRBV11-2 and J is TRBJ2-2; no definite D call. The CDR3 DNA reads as TGTGCCAGCAGCTTAGCTAGAAACACCGGGGAGCTGTTTTTT. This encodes CASSLARNTGELFF.